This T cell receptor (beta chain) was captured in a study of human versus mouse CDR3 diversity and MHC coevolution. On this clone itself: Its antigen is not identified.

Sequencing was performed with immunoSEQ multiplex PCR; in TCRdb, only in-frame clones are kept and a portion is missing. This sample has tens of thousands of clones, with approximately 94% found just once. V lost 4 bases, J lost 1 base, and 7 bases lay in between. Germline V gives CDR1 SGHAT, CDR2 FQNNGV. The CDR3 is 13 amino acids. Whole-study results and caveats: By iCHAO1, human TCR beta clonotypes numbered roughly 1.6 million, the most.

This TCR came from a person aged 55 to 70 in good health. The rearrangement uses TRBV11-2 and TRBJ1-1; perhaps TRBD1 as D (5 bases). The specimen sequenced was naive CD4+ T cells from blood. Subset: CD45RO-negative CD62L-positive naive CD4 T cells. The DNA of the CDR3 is TGTGCCAGCAGCTCGACAGCGAACACTGAAGCTTTCTTT. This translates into CASSSTANTEAFF. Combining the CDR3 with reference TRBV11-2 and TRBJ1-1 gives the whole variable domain EAGVAQSPRYKIIEKRQSVAFWCNPISGHATLYWYQQILGQGPKLLIQFQNNGVVDDSQLPKDRFSAERLKGVDSTLKIQPAKLEDSAVYLCASSSTANTEAFFGQGTRLTVV.